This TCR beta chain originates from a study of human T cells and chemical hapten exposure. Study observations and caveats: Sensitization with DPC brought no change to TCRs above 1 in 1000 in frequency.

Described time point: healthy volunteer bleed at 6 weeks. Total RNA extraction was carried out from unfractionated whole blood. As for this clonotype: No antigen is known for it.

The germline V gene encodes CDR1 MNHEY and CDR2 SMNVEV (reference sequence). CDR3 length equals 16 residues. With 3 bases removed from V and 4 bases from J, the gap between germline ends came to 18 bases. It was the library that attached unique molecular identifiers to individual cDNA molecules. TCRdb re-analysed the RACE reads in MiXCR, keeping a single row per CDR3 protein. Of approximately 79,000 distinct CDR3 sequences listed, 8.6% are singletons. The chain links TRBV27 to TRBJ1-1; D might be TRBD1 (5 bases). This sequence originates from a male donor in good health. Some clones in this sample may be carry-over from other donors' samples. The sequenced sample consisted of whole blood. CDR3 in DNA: TGTGCCAGCAGTTTTTTCGGTGTTCAGGGTCGCACTGAAGCTTTCTTT. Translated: CASSFFGVQGRTEAFF.